The present T cell receptor beta chain was sequenced within a study of blood T cells in healthy people across ages (dated by TCRdb to the mid-2010s). Background for the entire study: In model experiments, template switching captured about one uniquely barcoded TCR beta cDNA molecule for every two T cells. Age-related changes in TCR beta repertoire diversity were measured in the study by deep sequencing normalized with unique cDNA molecular identifiers. The donors were divided into four age groups: young (average approximately 15 years), middle-aged (about 41), aged (approximately 62) and long-lived (approximately 74). Using the same blood draw, the study looked at two additional independent replicas of 1 million unique cDNA reads for two donors, one aged 18 to 29 and the other aged 80 or older.

The library was obtained by 5' RACE. The sequencer listed for this sample is Illumina HiSeq 2500. A second PCR of about 7 to 12 cycles was performed with a sample-barcoded 5' primer and a J-beta primer mix. A template-switch 5' adaptor carrying 12 random nucleotides introduced a unique molecular identifier onto each TCR beta cDNA molecule. Each sample yielded at least 3 million CDR3-containing paired-end reads. First-strand cDNA synthesis was performed from all RNA using the Mint cDNA synthesis kit, with priming by a TRBC-specific oligonucleotide. Following uracil-DNA glycosylase treatment, all cDNA underwent a first 18-cycle PCR with the universal primers M1SS and BC2_uni_R. As for how the authors treated the data: For normalization, 1 million high-quality reads, each with a distinct molecular identifier, were randomly selected from each sample. Reads with shared molecular identifiers were discarded instead of being binned into consensus sequences. MiTCR, run with a Q25 quality threshold and the strictest error-elimination algorithm, handled CDR3 identification, clonotype clustering and error correction. A nonparametric unseen species model using Euler transformation provided a lower-bound estimate of total TCR beta diversity. Using fastp trimming at Q25 and MiXCR clonotype assembly, TCRdb reanalyzed the public sequencing data and kept in-frame beta chains. Rows are combined by CDR3 protein, so each entry shows the most common genes and DNA. For this entry, the V and J calls and clone size follow TCRdb and not the study's own pipeline. This sample gives 750,000 to 850,000 distinct CDR3 sequences in total; roughly 25% of them show up just once. The ten most abundant clones make up more than 3% of the sample.

Regarding this clonotype: It has no known antigen specificity. No much larger clone exists at a distance of one base, and base qualities are not known.

Paper-wide results and their limitations: Estimates of total diversity based on one million sequenced T cells were considered lower bounds and underestimates. Bulk unsorted PBMC profiling prevented conclusive comparison of naive and antigen-experienced compartments. Because donor CMV infection status was unknown, age-related changes in expanded clonotypes were potentially confounded. Observed TCR beta diversity per million T cells fell roughly linearly with age, and a significant reduction was already apparent by age approximately 40. Compared with the aged group, more naive CD4+ T cells, fewer expanded clones and increased TCR diversity were shown by the long-lived group, suggesting age selection. A strong correlation was found between observed TCR beta diversity and the percentage of naive T cells measured by flow cytometry.

The donors were a few dozen Caucasian individuals from Russia, aged 6 to 90 years, who were systemically healthy. Roughly 9 milliliters of peripheral blood were drawn from each donor into EDTA-treated Vacutainer tubes. Ficoll-Paque density-gradient centrifugation was used to isolate PBMCs, with at least 6.5 million per sample. Trizol reagent was used to extract total RNA from PBMCs, with at least 5.5 micrograms per sample. Naive CD45RAhigh/CD27high T cell percentages were measured by flow cytometry on a PBMC aliquot from every donor. From V the trimming removes 5 bases and from J it removes 0 bases, while the gene matches leave 5 bases of the junction unaccounted for. The CDR3 contains 16 residues, cysteine and phenylalanine counted. CDR3 DNA only is kept here, 48 bases in frame from base 1. Sequences MNHNS (CDR1) and SASEGT (CDR2) are obtained from the germline V gene. The same data also went into a second study, on T cells of mothers and their children. Drawing on the second study: Donors were nine systemically healthy Caucasian individuals: three mothers and their six children. cDNA synthesis used all of the extracted RNA, with roughly 1.5 ug of RNA in each 15 ul reaction. In the second PCR, sample barcodes and 2-4 random nucleotides were introduced via the M1S primer. Each mother yielded over 10 million TCR beta CDR3 reads and each child 2.5 million to 3 million reads. TCR recombination output is similarly shaped by thymic selection in related and unrelated pairs, with a minor effect exerted by inherited differences. Normalized repertoire overlap in related mother-child pairs was always slightly higher than in unrelated mother-child pairs, but the difference was never significant. With a sensitivity of 90 to 100 clones per million clonotypes, no persistent microchimeric T cell clones were detected. The study used deep NGS to compare TCR beta repertoires of mothers and children, seeking features distinguishing related mother-child pairs from unrelated individuals. Mothers averaged approximately 41 +/- 4 years of age and children averaged 11 +/- 4 years. Libraries were sequenced on Illumina HiSeq 2000 with 100+100 nt paired-end reads after adapter ligation with NEBNext reagents. Mother and child libraries were prepared a month apart and sequenced in separate runs to prevent cross-contamination. For each donor, between about 500,000 and 2,200,000 distinct TCR beta clonotypes were identified. Naive TCR beta clonotypes were estimated from low-frequency clonotypes matched to each donor's FACS-determined naive share, without sorting.

Sequencing was done on a sample of blood. This receptor was identified in a boy between 10 and 17 years old in good health. The chain uses TRBV6-1 and TRBJ2-2, with TRBD2 matching 8 junction bases. The DNA reads as follows: TGTGCCAGCAGTCGGGGGGGACGGTCGAACACCGGGGAGCTGTTTTTT. Translated, this is CASSRGGRSNTGELFF.